This TCR beta chain was found in a study of T cell responses to AZD1222 COVID-19 vaccine. CDR3 length: 13 residues. Germline V gene lookup returns CDR1 SEHNR and CDR2 FQNEAQ (reference sequence). V was trimmed by 5 bases and J by 6 bases, leaving 13 bases between them. TCRdb keeps only in-frame clones here, not all; method: immunoSEQ multiplex PCR. The sample holds some 150,000 clones, 70% to 90% seen once. The sample in question was peripheral blood, obtained on day 0 of AZD1222 vaccination. This chain links TRBV7-9 with TRBJ1-1; no definite D call. The clonotype comes from an adult in good health. Here the CDR3 reads CASSPGDFSEAFF. The CDR3 coding sequence is TGTGCCAGCAGCCCCGGAGATTTCTCTGAAGCTTTCTTT.